Listed below are T cell receptor beta chains from one sample, sequenced in a study of CD8+CD57+ T cells in acquired aplastic anemia. TCRdb recomputed calls from the reads with MiXCR, one row per CDR3 protein. The sample has more than 100,000 distinct CDR3 sequences, less than 45% seen once. The sequenced sample was sorted CD4+, CD8+, or CD8+CD57+ T cells (not recorded which) from PBMCs. All receptors come from a human donor in good health, serving as a control. Each CDR3 is given with its conserved first and last residue. Fields, in order: clone size, CDR3 length, V gene, CDR3 protein. Only some rows state a clone size, as once, few, many or a class for expanded clones.

clone size: few; CDR3 length: 13; V gene: TRBV6-5; CDR3 protein: CASSFTQGHEQYF
clone size: few; CDR3 length: 16; V gene: TRBV15; CDR3 protein: CATSTQVGAGNQPQHF
clone size: many; CDR3 length: 24; V gene: TRBV24-1; CDR3 protein: CATSDLRWGYPGQGAPATEETQYF
clone size: once; CDR3 length: 14; V gene: TRBV2; CDR3 protein: CASSKLTGGREQYF
clone size: many; CDR3 length: 17; V gene: TRBV9; CDR3 protein: CASSVSPIRVVGEKLFF
clone size: many; CDR3 length: 15; V gene: TRBV7-9; CDR3 protein: CASSLGPGGTGELFF
clone size: NA; CDR3 length: 13; V gene: TRBV2; CDR3 protein: CASRLEPSYEQYF
clone size: NA; CDR3 length: 15; V gene: TRBV15; CDR3 protein: CATSRDRGLNQPQHF
clone size: NA; CDR3 length: 16; V gene: TRBV15; CDR3 protein: CATSFPGTGGEGTQYF
clone size: many; CDR3 length: 13; V gene: TRBV27; CDR3 protein: CASSFEGRSGYTF
clone size: NA; CDR3 length: 16; V gene: TRBV5-6; CDR3 protein: CASSLAASASSGGYTF
clone size: many; CDR3 length: 13; V gene: TRBV20-1; CDR3 protein: CSASRGSYYGYTF
clone size: many; CDR3 length: 16; V gene: TRBV7-9; CDR3 protein: CASSLSPIGVAETQYF
clone size: once; CDR3 length: 11; V gene: TRBV24-1; CDR3 protein: CATSEGYGYTF
clone size: many; CDR3 length: 14; V gene: TRBV9; CDR3 protein: CASSAGTVDYEQYF
clone size: NA; CDR3 length: 15; V gene: TRBV6-2/TRBV6-3; CDR3 protein: CASTRGTGNTGELFF
clone size: NA; CDR3 length: 19; V gene: TRBV24-1; CDR3 protein: CATSARGGKGQGRSYEQYF
clone size: few; CDR3 length: 14; V gene: TRBV29-1; CDR3 protein: CSVGDGTKTYEQYF
clone size: many; CDR3 length: 13; V gene: TRBV20-1; CDR3 protein: CSARQVVGTEAFF
clone size: many; CDR3 length: 16; V gene: TRBV14; CDR3 protein: CASSQVPAGGTDTQYF
clone size: many; CDR3 length: 15; V gene: TRBV6-1; CDR3 protein: CASTKDRPGYNEQFF
clone size: many; CDR3 length: 11; V gene: TRBV29-1; CDR3 protein: CSVEEADTQYF
clone size: many; CDR3 length: 14; V gene: TRBV20-1; CDR3 protein: CSGAGQGYNQPQHF
clone size: few; CDR3 length: 12; V gene: TRBV5-6; CDR3 protein: CASSLGWAGTFF
clone size: many; CDR3 length: 16; V gene: TRBV9; CDR3 protein: CASSVGTSGSTDTQYF
clone size: NA; CDR3 length: 17; V gene: TRBV11-2; CDR3 protein: CASSLGSGTSGSYEQYF
clone size: many; CDR3 length: 13; V gene: TRBV6-5; CDR3 protein: CASSWDRGTEAFF
clone size: NA; CDR3 length: 15; V gene: TRBV15; CDR3 protein: CATSRVQGTNSPLHF
clone size: NA; CDR3 length: 14; V gene: TRBV3-1; CDR3 protein: CASSQDLTVGEQYF
clone size: NA; CDR3 length: 15; V gene: TRBV7-2; CDR3 protein: CASSSPVGGAGGLFF
clone size: few; CDR3 length: 15; V gene: TRBV2; CDR3 protein: CASRLGTGGAYEQYF
clone size: many; CDR3 length: 14; V gene: TRBV18; CDR3 protein: CASSPAGSSHEQYF
clone size: NA; CDR3 length: 16; V gene: TRBV12-3/TRBV12-4; CDR3 protein: CASSLRLAGRTDTQYF
clone size: NA; CDR3 length: 15; V gene: TRBV10-3; CDR3 protein: CAISLDRGRPYEQYF
clone size: many; CDR3 length: 14; V gene: TRBV7-2; CDR3 protein: CASSLTGGTDTQYF
clone size: many; CDR3 length: 14; V gene: TRBV30; CDR3 protein: CAWGDGYYNSPLHF
clone size: NA; CDR3 length: 17; V gene: TRBV6-5; CDR3 protein: CASSYSGFRAGTGELFF
clone size: many; CDR3 length: 13; V gene: TRBV12-3/TRBV12-4; CDR3 protein: CASRRSTNEKLFF
clone size: many; CDR3 length: 13; V gene: TRBV20-1; CDR3 protein: CSASPGLAGTQYF
clone size: NA; CDR3 length: 14; V gene: TRBV7-2; CDR3 protein: CASSKPGSSYEQYF
clone size: few; CDR3 length: 15; V gene: TRBV5-1; CDR3 protein: CASSLDGTEDSPLHF
clone size: many; CDR3 length: 14; V gene: TRBV6-1; CDR3 protein: CASSEAADSRGYTF
clone size: NA; CDR3 length: 16; V gene: TRBV9; CDR3 protein: CASSVHFSGGPETQYF